This TCR beta chain was documented in a study of radiotherapy plus CTLA-4 blockade in lung cancer (dated by TCRdb to the late 2010s). In terms of the full investigation: Objective responses were observed in 18% of enrolled patients, and disease control was achieved in roughly 30%. Results the study describes overall, beyond this receptor: TCR clones derived from tumors expanded in peripheral blood after treatment with radiotherapy and ipilimumab. Increased serum interferon-beta after radiation, together with early dynamic changes in blood T cell clones, were reported to be the strongest predictors of response.

The study evaluated CTLA-4 blockade (ipilimumab) given together with focal radiation therapy in patients who had chemo-refractory metastatic non-small-cell lung cancer. On this clone itself: No cognate antigen has been identified for it. Base qualities are not recorded, but no much larger clone differs from it by a single base. Other DNA variants within this sample encode the same CDR3.

The CDR3 sequence holds 12 residues, the cysteine and phenylalanine included. Only the CDR3 DNA stays, 36 bases, in frame from base 1. For CDR1 and CDR2, the germline V gene lists MNHNS and SASEGT. V was cut back by 6 bases and J by 3 bases, leaving a gap of 8 bases between them. Libraries were built with the immunoSEQ multiplex PCR assay. Entries here come from immuneACCESS through TCRdb and include only in-frame sequences with V and J called. Some clones fail to appear in such tables; in the studies checked, an unresolved V gene covers under half of the shortfall, and the cause of the remainder is unknown. Counted in this sample were roughly 120,000 clones; 65% to 85% of them appeared once. Clones ranked in the top ten supply 4.5% to 5.5% of the sample.

This chain is built from TRBV6-1 and TRBJ1-1, with a weak D call of TRBD1 (6 bases match). Sequencing was performed on peripheral blood, taken from a patient treated with radiotherapy plus ipilimumab. The clonotype originates from a human donor with non-small cell lung cancer who had a partial response to radiotherapy plus ipilimumab. The base sequence is TGTGCCAGCAGAGGGGGTTACACTGAAGCTTTCTTT. It codes for CASRGGYTEAFF.